This record concerns one T cell receptor (beta chain) sequence. This clonotype was counted only a few times. Its antigen target is currently unknown. No much larger clone is present one base from it, and per-base qualities are unavailable. The library was obtained by PCR. Sequencing was performed on an Illumina HiSeq 2500. Molecular barcoding was employed in the preparation of TCR libraries, with unique molecular identifiers being used to normalize TCRbeta repertoire quantification. TCRdb ran its own pipeline on the public reads, namely fastp trimming at Q25 and MiXCR clone calling, and kept in-frame beta chains. Every CDR3 protein is listed once, alongside the most common genes and DNA of its rows. Within this sample are tens of thousands of distinct CDR3 sequences, with approximately 9.2% of them counted one time only. 27% of the sample lies in the top ten. What this sample's time point label stands for: day 60 (about 2 months) after transplantation. The meaning of the sample's treatment or condition label: allogeneic hematopoietic cell transplantation with graft depleted of TCRalphabeta T cells and CD19 B cells. The transplant recipients were children given TCRalphabeta/CD19-depleted allogeneic hematopoietic cell grafts.

This record comes from a study of T-cell reconstitution after alpha-beta-depleted transplantation in children (TCRdb year 2016). Turning to the overall study: The study quantitatively tracked T-cell immune reconstitution after TCRalphabeta/CD19-depleted allogeneic hematopoietic cell transplantation in children using TCR repertoire profiling. Broader findings and caveats from the paper: Over subsequent months, a decline in hyperexpanded clone frequencies was noted, and after one year, T-cell counts and TCRbeta diversity were mostly ascribed to newly produced T cells. In some patients, high TCRbeta diversity at day 60 was attributed to recipient T cells and intrathymic progenitors that had survived conditioning. About two months after transplant, the apparently early recovery of alphabetaT-cell counts reportedly depended on just several hundred clones that had expanded rapidly and came from non-depleted graft cells.

The CDR1 and CDR2 encoded by the germline V gene are SGHVS and FQNEAQ. A distance of 14 bases separates the germline ends of V and J, which lose 1 base and 10 bases respectively. Inclusive of the bounding cysteine and phenylalanine, the CDR3 is 14 residues long. The retained sequence is limited to the CDR3, 42 bases, with the frame set at the first base. This specimen consisted of PBMCs, mostly from graft donor cells, obtained 60 days after TCRalphabeta/CD19-depleted stem cell transplant. This TCR came from a male patient aged 2-15 years who had a stem cell transplant for chronic granulomatous disease, so the T cells may come from the graft donor. The chain is encoded by TRBV7-8 joined to TRBJ2-1; the D segment could be TRBD2, given 6 matching bases. At the DNA level, the sequence is TGTGCCAGCAGCTTAGGGAGGGCAGAGAGGGAGCAGTTCTTC. Its coded protein is CASSLGRAEREQFF.